This T cell receptor (beta chain) was profiled in a study of blood T cells in healthy people across ages. In the study overall: Using template switching, researchers captured about one barcoded beta molecule for each two T cells.

Details on this clonotype: What it recognizes is unknown.

Together with a sample-barcoded 5' primer, a J-beta primer mix was included in a second PCR lasting about 7 to 11 cycles. A template-switch adaptor that had 12 random nucleotides put a tag on each cDNA molecule. TCRdb redid the calling of the 5' RACE reads with MiXCR, one entry per CDR3 protein. The sample carries about 770,000 distinct CDR3 sequences, 40% to 50% recorded once. Study observations and caveats: Using unsorted PBMCs precluded a conclusive naive versus antigen-experienced comparison.

The sample consisted of blood. The source of this sequence is a man aged 55 to 70 in good health.

CDR3: CASSAPSPTTGGYTF. The CDR3 region has the DNA TGTGCCAGCAGCGCCCCTAGTCCTACGACGGGTGGCTACACCTTC. This rearrangement joins TRBV5-5 to TRBJ1-2; D call uncertain. The germline V gene has CDR1 SGHKS and CDR2 YYEKEE (reference sequence). The CDR3 is 15 amino acids. The V and J ends lost 4 bases and 7 bases respectively, with 20 bases between them.